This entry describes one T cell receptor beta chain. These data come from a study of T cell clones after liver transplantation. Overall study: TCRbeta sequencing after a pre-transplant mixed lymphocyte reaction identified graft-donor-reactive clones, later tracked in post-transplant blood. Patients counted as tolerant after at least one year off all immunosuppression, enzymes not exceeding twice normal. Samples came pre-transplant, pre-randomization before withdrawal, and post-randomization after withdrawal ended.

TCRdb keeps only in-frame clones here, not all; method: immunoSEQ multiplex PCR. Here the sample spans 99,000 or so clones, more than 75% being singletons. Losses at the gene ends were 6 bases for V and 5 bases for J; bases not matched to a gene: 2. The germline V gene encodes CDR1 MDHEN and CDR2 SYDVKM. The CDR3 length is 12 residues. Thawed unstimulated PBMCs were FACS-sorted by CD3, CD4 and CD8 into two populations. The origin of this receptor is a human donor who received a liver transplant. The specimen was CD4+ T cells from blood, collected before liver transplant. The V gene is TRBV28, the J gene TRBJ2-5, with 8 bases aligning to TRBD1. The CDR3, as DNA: TGTGCCAGCAGCACAGGGGGTGAGACCCAGTACTTC. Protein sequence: CASSTGGETQYF.